The clone carrying this T cell receptor beta chain appeared many times. Newly diagnosed hyperthyroidism, duration under 2 months, in patients aged 18 to 65. The data were taken from a study of T cells in Graves' hyperthyroidism and ophthalmopathy. The CDR3 regions of TCR beta were amplified from RNA transcripts. A first-round RT-PCR of the TCR CDR3 used the HTBI primer set. TCRdb analysed the multiplex PCR reads with MiXCR anew, one entry per CDR3 protein. The sample holds around 180,000 distinct CDR3 sequences, more than 15% seen once. The CDR3 loop spans 14 amino acids. Germline CDR1 is MDHEN and CDR2 is SYDVKM. V was clipped by 2 bases and J by 4 bases, with 10 bases between them.

Sequencing was carried out using blood. The gene calls are TRBV28 and TRBJ2-3; unclear D gene. This TCR was sampled from a woman between 45 and 60 years old with Graves' hyperthyroidism. The CDR3 is CASSLGQLADTQYF. As DNA, the CDR3 is TGTGCCAGCAGTTTAGGTCAGCTAGCAGATACGCAGTATTTT.